The entry that follows covers one TCR beta chain sequence. The antigen is not known. A much larger clone differs by one base, so this may be a read error. This entry belongs to a study of identical twins. Study-level findings and limits: Monozygotic twins shared more out-of-frame TCR alpha than recombination models predicted.

A single record per CDR3 protein comes from TCRdb applying MiXCR to the 5' RACE reads. The table lists 1.5 million to 2 million distinct CDR3 sequences, roughly 35% of them singletons, with about 0.27% in the top ten. V dropped 4 bases and J dropped 7; count of bases not matched to a gene: 13. CDR1 and CDR2 (germline): MNHEY, SMNVEV (reference sequence). This CDR3 contains 15 residues. The sequenced material came from cord blood. This clonotype was obtained from a newborn girl in good health. The V call is TRBV27, the J call TRBJ2-7, with TRBD2 identical over 7 bases. CDR3 sequence (DNA): TGTGCCAGCAGTTCTGCGGGAGACTTTTACAATGAGCAGTACTTC. It encodes CASSSAGDFYNEQYF.